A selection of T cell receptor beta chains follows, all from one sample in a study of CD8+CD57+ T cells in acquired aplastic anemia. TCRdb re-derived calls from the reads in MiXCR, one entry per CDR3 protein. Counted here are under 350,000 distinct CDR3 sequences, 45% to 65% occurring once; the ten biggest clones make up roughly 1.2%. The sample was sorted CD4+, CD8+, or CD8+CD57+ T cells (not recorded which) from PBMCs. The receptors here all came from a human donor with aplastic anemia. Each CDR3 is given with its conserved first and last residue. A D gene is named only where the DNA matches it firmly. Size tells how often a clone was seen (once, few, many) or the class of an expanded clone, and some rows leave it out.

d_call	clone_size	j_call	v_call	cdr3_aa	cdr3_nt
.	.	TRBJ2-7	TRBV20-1	CSARVPRRDEQYF	TGCAGTGCTAGAGTCCCCCGACGGGACGAGCAGTACTTC
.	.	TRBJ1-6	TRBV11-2	CASSLGGMGKDSPLHF	TGTGCCAGCAGCTTAGGAGGGATGGGGAAGGATTCACCCCTCCACTTT
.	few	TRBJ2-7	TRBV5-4	CASSFGTVVYEQYF	TGTGCCAGCAGCTTCGGAACCGTCGTATACGAGCAGTACTTC
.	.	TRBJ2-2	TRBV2	CASSPRTSNTGELFF	TGTGCCAGCAGTCCCCGGACATCGAACACCGGGGAGCTGTTTTTT
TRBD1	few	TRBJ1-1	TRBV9	CASSGQGPATEAFF	TGTGCCAGCAGCGGACAGGGTCCTGCCACTGAAGCTTTCTTT
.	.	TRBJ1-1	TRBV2	CASSEGTYRHEAFF	TGTGCCAGCAGTGAAGGGACATACCGACATGAAGCTTTCTTT
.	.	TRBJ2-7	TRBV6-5	CASSERTLTGSYEQYF	TGTGCCAGCAGTGAACGAACCTTGACAGGTTCCTACGAGCAGTACTTC
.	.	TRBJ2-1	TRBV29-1	CSLRPRDTHLNNEQFF	TGCAGCCTGCGACCCCGTGACACGCACCTGAACAATGAGCAGTTCTTC
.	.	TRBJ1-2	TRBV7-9	CASSVLRSRYGYTF	TGTGCCAGCAGCGTACTGCGCAGCCGCTATGGCTACACCTTC
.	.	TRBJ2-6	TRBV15	CATSSYQRSGANVLTF	TGTGCCACCAGCAGCTACCAACGATCTGGGGCCAACGTCCTGACTTTC
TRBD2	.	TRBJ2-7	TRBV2	CASNPWTSGYEQYF	TGTGCCAGCAATCCCTGGACTAGCGGCTACGAGCAGTACTTC
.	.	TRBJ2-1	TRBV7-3	CASTKRDEQFF	TGTGCCAGCACAAAAAGGGATGAGCAGTTCTTC
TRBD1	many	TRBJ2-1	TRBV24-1	CATSEPLGTGPHEQFF	TGTGCCACCAGTGAACCTCTCGGGACAGGACCCCATGAGCAGTTCTTC
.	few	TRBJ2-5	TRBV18	CASSPPFKAKETQYF	TGTGCCAGCTCACCACCGTTCAAGGCCAAAGAGACCCAGTACTTC
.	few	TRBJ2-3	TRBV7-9	CASSSGGTTQYF	TGTGCCAGCAGTTCAGGGGGGACTACGCAGTATTTT
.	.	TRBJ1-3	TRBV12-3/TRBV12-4	CASSRGSRGETIYF	TGTGCCAGCAGCCGTGGGTCGAGAGGAGAGACCATATATTTT
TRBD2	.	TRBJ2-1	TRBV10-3	CATSTSGGDNEQFF	TGTGCCACCTCGACTAGCGGGGGTGACAATGAGCAGTTCTTC
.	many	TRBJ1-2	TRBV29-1	CSVGSRPPYGYTF	TGCAGCGTTGGGAGTAGACCTCCATATGGCTACACCTTC
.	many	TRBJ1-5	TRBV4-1	CASSQGGRSNQPQHF	TGCGCCAGCAGCCAAGGGGGCAGGAGCAATCAGCCCCAGCATTTT
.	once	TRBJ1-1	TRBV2	CASSVRSVVQDTEAFF	TGTGCCAGCAGCGTCCGTTCGGTAGTTCAGGACACTGAAGCTTTCTTT
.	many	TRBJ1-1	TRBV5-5	CASSLAAQGDTEAFF	TGTGCCAGCAGCTTGGCCGCACAGGGAGACACTGAAGCTTTCTTT
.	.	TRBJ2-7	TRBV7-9	CAIGAFTYEQYF	TGTGCCATAGGGGCATTTACCTACGAGCAGTACTTC
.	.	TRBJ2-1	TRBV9	CASSVTGLNEQFF	TGTGCCAGCAGCGTAACAGGGCTCAATGAGCAGTTCTTC
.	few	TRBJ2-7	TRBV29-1	CSVEEGQSYEQYF	TGCAGCGTTGAAGAAGGACAGTCCTACGAGCAGTACTTC
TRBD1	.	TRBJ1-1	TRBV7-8	CASSNRGRGTEAFF	TGTGCCAGCAGTAACAGGGGGCGCGGCACTGAAGCTTTCTTT
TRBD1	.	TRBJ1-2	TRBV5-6	CASSLAGGAGYTF	TGTGCCAGCAGCTTGGCAGGGGGCGCAGGCTACACCTTC
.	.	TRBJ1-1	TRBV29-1	CSVELQGVGTEAFF	TGCAGCGTCGAATTACAGGGAGTCGGCACTGAAGCTTTCTTT
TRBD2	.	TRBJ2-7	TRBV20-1	CSARSSGTSYEQYF	TGCAGTGCTAGGTCCAGCGGGACCTCCTACGAGCAGTACTTC
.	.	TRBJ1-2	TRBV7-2	CASSHLRGSAGYTF	TGTGCCAGCAGCCACTTGAGAGGGTCTGCCGGCTACACCTTC
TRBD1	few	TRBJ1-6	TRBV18	CASSTRQGSSYNSPLHF	TGTGCCAGCTCGACGCGACAGGGGAGTTCCTATAATTCACCCCTCCACTTT
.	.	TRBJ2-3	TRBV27	CASSLFGVSDTQYF	TGTGCCAGCAGTTTATTCGGGGTTTCAGATACGCAGTATTTT
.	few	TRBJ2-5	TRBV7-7	CASSLGDQETQYF	TGTGCTAGCAGCTTAGGGGACCAAGAGACCCAGTACTTC
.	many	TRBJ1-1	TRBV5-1	CASSLGHTTPNTEAFF	TGCGCCAGCAGCTTGGGACACACGACTCCGAACACTGAAGCTTTCTTT
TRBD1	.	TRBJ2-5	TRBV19	CASSIDPTGGATKTQYF	TGTGCCAGTAGTATAGATCCCACAGGGGGCGCGACAAAGACCCAGTACTTC
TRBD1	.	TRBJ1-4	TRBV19	CASSTRTGVTEKLFF	TGTGCCAGTAGTACCCGGACAGGGGTTACTGAAAAACTGTTTTTT
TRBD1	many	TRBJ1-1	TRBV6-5	CASSPDRRGRAFF	TGTGCCAGCAGCCCGGACAGGCGTGGGAGAGCTTTCTTT
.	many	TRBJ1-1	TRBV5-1	CASSQGGYGYTEAFF	TGCGCCAGCAGCCAGGGTGGATATGGGTACACTGAAGCTTTCTTT
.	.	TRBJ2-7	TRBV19	CASSRGIGAHYEQYF	TGTGCCAGTAGTAGAGGGATCGGGGCCCACTACGAGCAGTACTTC
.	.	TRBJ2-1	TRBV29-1	CSVDRATGEQFF	TGCAGCGTTGATAGGGCTACTGGTGAGCAGTTCTTC
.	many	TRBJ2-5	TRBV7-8	CASSFRIQETQYF	TGTGCCAGCAGCTTCCGAATCCAAGAGACCCAGTACTTC
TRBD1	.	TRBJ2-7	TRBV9	CASSTGQGPSYEQYF	TGTGCCAGCAGCACGGGACAGGGACCTTCCTACGAGCAGTACTTC
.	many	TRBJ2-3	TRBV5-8	CASSATGTADTQYF	TGTGCCAGCAGCGCGACAGGGACTGCAGATACGCAGTATTTT
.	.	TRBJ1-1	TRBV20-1	CSAEAAWNTEAFF	TGCAGTGCTGAGGCAGCCTGGAACACTGAAGCTTTCTTT
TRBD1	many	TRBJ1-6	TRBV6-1	CASSEAWDRDSPLHF	TGTGCCAGCAGTGAAGCCTGGGACAGAGATTCACCCCTCCACTTT
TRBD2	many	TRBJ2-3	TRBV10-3	CAISESPTSGVSTDTQYF	TGTGCCATCAGTGAGTCTCCAACTAGCGGAGTTTCCACAGATACGCAGTATTTT
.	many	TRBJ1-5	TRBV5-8	CASSLELVRVGNQPQHF	TGTGCCAGCAGCTTGGAATTGGTCCGGGTTGGCAATCAGCCCCAGCATTTT
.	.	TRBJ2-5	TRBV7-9	CASSLVPQETQYF	TGTGCCAGCAGCTTAGTTCCACAAGAGACCCAGTACTTC
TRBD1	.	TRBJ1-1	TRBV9	CASSRGTGGITEAFF	TGTGCCAGCAGCCGCGGGACAGGGGGAATCACTGAAGCTTTCTTT
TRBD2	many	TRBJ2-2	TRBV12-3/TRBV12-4	CASSLGLAGGAGELFF	TGTGCCAGCAGTTTGGGACTAGCGGGAGGGGCCGGGGAGCTGTTTTTT
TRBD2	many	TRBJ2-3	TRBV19	CASSTTSAADTQYF	TGTGCCAGTAGTACGACTAGCGCGGCAGATACGCAGTATTTT
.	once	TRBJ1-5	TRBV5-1	CASSFRPGQPQHF	TGCGCCAGCAGCTTTCGGCCGGGTCAGCCCCAGCATTTT
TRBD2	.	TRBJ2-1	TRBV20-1	CSVSGGPYNEQFF	TGCAGTGTTAGCGGGGGGCCCTACAATGAGCAGTTCTTC
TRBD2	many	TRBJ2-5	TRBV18	CASSPQGGETQYF	TGTGCCAGCTCACCACAGGGAGGGGAGACCCAGTACTTC
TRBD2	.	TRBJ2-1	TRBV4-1	CASSPGRLSNEQFF	TGCGCCAGCAGCCCCGGGAGGCTCTCCAATGAGCAGTTCTTC